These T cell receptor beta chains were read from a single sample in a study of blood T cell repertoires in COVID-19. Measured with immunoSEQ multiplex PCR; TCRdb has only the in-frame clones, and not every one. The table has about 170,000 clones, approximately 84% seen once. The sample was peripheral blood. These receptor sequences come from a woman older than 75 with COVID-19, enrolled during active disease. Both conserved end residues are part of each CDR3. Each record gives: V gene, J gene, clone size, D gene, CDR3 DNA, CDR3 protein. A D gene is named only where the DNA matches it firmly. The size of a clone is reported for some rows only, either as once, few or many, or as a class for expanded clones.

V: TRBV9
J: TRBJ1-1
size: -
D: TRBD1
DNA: TGTGCCAGCGGAGGACAGGGTCTGAACACTGAAGCTTTCTTT
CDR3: CASGGQGLNTEAFF

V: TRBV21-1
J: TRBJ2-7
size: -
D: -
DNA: TGTGCCAGCAGCAAGTCAGGTTCCTACGAGCAGTACTTC
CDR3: CASSKSGSYEQYF

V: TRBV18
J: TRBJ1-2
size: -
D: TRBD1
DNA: TGTGCCAGCTCCTCTTTGGGACAGACTCTTTCTAACTATGGCTACACCTTC
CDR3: CASSSLGQTLSNYGYTF

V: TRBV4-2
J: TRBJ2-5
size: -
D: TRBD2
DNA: TGTGCCAGCAGCCTGACTAGCGGGGGGGCCTGGGAGACCCAGTACTTC
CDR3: CASSLTSGGAWETQYF

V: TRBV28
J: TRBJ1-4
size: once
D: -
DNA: TGTGCCAGCAGTTTGGGGCAGCTTAATGAAAAACTGTTTTTT
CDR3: CASSLGQLNEKLFF

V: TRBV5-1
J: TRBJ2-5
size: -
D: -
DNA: TGCGCCAGCAGCTGGGACATTCAAGAGACCCAGTACTTC
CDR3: CASSWDIQETQYF

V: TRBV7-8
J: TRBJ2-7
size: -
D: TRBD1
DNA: TGTGCCAGCTTTAAACCAGCCGGGACAGGGGGCTACGAGCAGTACTTC
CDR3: CASFKPAGTGGYEQYF

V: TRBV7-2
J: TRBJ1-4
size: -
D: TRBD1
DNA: TGTGCCAGCAGCTTCTCGGGACAGGGGACGCGGCTGTTTTTT
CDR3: CASSFSGQGTRLFF

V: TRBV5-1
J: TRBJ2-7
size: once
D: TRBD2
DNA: TGCGCCAGCAGCCCCACCGGGACTAACGCCTACGAGCAGTACTTC
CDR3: CASSPTGTNAYEQYF

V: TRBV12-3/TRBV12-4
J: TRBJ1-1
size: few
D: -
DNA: TGTGCCAGCAGACGACAACAGGGCACTGAAGCTTTCTTT
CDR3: CASRRQQGTEAFF

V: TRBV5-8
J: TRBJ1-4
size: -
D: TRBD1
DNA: TGTGCCAGCACCGTATGGGACAGTGAAAAACTGTTTTTT
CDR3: CASTVWDSEKLFF

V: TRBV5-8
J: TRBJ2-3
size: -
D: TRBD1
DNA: TGTGCCAGCAGCTGGACAGGTCTGGGGGATACGCAGTATTTT
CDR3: CASSWTGLGDTQYF

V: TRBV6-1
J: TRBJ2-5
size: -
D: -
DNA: TGTGCCAGCAGTGAAGCGCTGAGATACCAAGAGACCCAGTACTTC
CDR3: CASSEALRYQETQYF

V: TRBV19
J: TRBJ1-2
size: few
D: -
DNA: TGTGCCAGTCGCACAGGTCTCCTTAACTATGGCTACACCTTC
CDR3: CASRTGLLNYGYTF

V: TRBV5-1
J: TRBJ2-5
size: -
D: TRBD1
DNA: TGCGCCAGCAGCTTGGCCGGCTATGGACAGGAAGAGACCCAGTACTTC
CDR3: CASSLAGYGQEETQYF

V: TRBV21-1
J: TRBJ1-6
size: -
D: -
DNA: TGTGCCAGCGGTCCGACAGGGAAATTGGATAATTCACCCCTCCACTTT
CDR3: CASGPTGKLDNSPLHF